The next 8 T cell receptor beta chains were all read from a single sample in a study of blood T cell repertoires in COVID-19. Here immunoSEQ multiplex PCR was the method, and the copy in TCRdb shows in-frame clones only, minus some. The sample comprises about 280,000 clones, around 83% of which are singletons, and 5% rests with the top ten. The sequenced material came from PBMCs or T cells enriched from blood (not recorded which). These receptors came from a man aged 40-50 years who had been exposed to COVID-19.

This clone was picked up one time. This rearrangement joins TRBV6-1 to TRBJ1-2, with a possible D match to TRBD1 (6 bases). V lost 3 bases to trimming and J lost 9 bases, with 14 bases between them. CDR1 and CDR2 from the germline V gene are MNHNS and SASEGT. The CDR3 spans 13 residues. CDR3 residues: CASSETDSYRYTF. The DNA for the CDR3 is TGTGCCAGCAGTGAGACGGACAGTTATCGCTACACCTTC.

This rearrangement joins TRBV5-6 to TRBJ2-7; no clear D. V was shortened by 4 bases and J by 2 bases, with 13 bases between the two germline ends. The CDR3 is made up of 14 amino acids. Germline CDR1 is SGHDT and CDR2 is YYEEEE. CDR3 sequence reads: CASSLRYLTYEQYF. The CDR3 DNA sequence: TGTGCCAGCAGCCTCCGATACTTGACCTACGAGCAGTACTTC.

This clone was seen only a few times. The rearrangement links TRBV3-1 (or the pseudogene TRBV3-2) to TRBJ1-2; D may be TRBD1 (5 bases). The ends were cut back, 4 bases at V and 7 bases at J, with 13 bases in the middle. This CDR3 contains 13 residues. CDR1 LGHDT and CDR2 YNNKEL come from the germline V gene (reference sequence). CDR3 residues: CASSPGGSGGYTF. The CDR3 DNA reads TGTGCCAGCAGCCCCGGGGGGTCCGGTGGCTACACCTTC.

The CDR3 loop reads CASSSSRQGIDEQYF. The CDR3 DNA follows: TGCGCCAGCAGCTCCAGCCGACAGGGAATCGACGAGCAGTACTTC. This rearrangement joins TRBV5-1 to TRBJ2-7; 7 bases line up with TRBD1. The CDR3 has 15 amino acids. Germline V lookup: CDR1 SGHRS, CDR2 YFSETQ. Trimming at V came to 3 bases and at J to 5 bases, leaving 11 bases not matched to a gene.

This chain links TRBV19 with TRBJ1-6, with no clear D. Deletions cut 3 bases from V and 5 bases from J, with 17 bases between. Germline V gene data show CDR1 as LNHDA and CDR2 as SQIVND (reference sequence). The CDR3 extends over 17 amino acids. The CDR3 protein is CASSIIAGNLNNSPLHF. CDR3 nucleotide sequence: TGTGCCAGTAGTATCATAGCCGGCAACCTAAATAATTCACCCCTCCACTTT.

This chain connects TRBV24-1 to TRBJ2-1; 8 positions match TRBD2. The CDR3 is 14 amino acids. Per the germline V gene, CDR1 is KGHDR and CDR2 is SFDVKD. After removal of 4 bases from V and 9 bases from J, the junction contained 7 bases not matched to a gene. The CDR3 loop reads CATSEIGGRSEQFF. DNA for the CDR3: TGTGCCACCAGTGAAATAGGCGGGAGGAGTGAGCAGTTCTTC.

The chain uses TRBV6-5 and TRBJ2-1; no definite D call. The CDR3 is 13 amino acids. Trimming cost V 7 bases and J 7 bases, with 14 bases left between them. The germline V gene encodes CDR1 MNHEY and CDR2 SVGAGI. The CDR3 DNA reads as TGTGCCAGCACCCCGAACCGGGTAAATGAGCAGTTCTTC. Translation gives CASTPNRVNEQFF.

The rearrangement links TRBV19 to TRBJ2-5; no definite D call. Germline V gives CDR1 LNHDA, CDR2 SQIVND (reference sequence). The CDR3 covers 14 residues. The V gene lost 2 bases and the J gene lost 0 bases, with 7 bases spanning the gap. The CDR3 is CASSILVNQETQYF. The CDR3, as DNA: TGTGCCAGTAGTATACTAGTAAACCAAGAGACCCAGTACTTC.